This T cell receptor beta chain was found in a study of persistence of HIV-infected CD4 T cells (dated by TCRdb to about 2020). Regarding the complete study: Suppressive ART had been received by participants for a median of roughly 8 years. For the TCR cluster analysis across participants, 8 or 9 participants were included for CMV and 7 participants for Gag. TCRbeta sequencing assessed the clonality of all cells in each sorted population, while proviral sequencing assessed the clonality of infected cells. CMV- and HIV-1 Gag-responding CD4+ T cells were isolated from ART-treated individuals so that antigen-driven clonal expansion of HIV-1-infected cells could be examined. Peripheral blood samples of up to roughly 180 mL were taken at multiple time points, with the exception of two participants who underwent leukapheresis at a single time point.

Unmatched junction bases come to 8, with V trimmed by 5 bases and J by 2 bases. The CDR3 holds 16 amino acids from the cysteine to the phenylalanine. Just CDR3 DNA is preserved here, 48 bases in frame from base 1. CDR1 and CDR2 were assigned from the germline V gene as SGHTA and FQGNSA. The immunoSEQ hsTCRB assay version 4 in survey mode was used to sequence TCRbeta repertoires from genomic DNA. For TCRbeta sequencing, genomic DNA was diluted to approximately 10 ng/uL, with up to about 1 ug used per sample. The authors processed their data as follows. TCRbeta data were analyzed in ImmunoSeq Analyzer 3.0, with diversity computed on productive nucleotide rearrangements. The improved Chao index was used to estimate lower-bound TCR diversity, and the Gini coefficient was used to estimate clonality using the Immunarch R package. Nucleotide rearrangements that differed but encoded the same CDR3beta amino acid sequence were counted as separate clonotypes. Differential abundance analysis found TCRbeta sequences that were significantly enriched in antigen-responding cells compared with anti-CD3/anti-CD28-activated cells. TCRs were clustered by predicted peptide-MHC specificity with GLIPH2, both within individual participants and across merged participant data sets. Held by TCRdb, this immuneACCESS table contains in-frame sequences only and omits some clones. Under half of the omission traces to an unresolved V gene where checked; the cause of the rest is unknown. Clone size and V and J calls were adopted from that table, with D and trimming inferred from the DNA. This sample gives several thousand clones in total; 82% of them show up just once. Of the sample, approximately 2% falls within the top ten clones.

With respect to this clone: Its cognate antigen has yet to be identified. No base-level quality is on record; no much larger clone is a single base apart.

The treatment or condition label for this specimen denotes: suppressive antiretroviral therapy. A pool of overlapping 15-mer peptides from HIV-1 Gag, at 1 ug per peptide per mL, was used to stimulate the cells. Sorting of responding CD4+ T cells was based on upregulation of both CD40 ligand and CD69. HIV-1-infected adults in whom suppressive ART had been started during chronic infection were enrolled as participants. For at least 4 years, participants had undetectable plasma HIV-1 RNA, below 50 copies/mL. To be included, participants needed a CD4+ T cell count above 400 cells/uL and a positive CMV serology. Before stimulation, PBMCs were isolated using density centrifugation and depleted of CD8+ T cells. For roughly 20 hours, CD8-depleted PBMCs were stimulated with anti-CD28/CD49d costimulation, a CD40-blocking antibody, and enfuvirtide, which was added to prevent new infections. Cell sorting was performed on a Beckman Coulter MoFlo Legacy or XDP sorter, and dead cells were excluded with propidium iodide. The QIAamp DNA Mini Kit was used for genomic DNA extraction from samples above one million cells, and the Quick-DNA Microprep Kit was used otherwise.

The full study reports these points: Bulk TCR analyses could not be limited to the rare CMV-responding cells that actually contained HIV-1 proviruses. Enrichment of degenerate expanded CDR3beta sequences was found in antigen-responding cells, suggesting convergent selection of CD4+ responses to CMV and Gag. TCRbeta richness in CMV- and Gag-responding cells was significantly lower than in anti-CD3/anti-CD28-responding cells; CMV-responding cells had higher oligoclonality than CD3/CD28-stimulated and Gag-responding cells. Few individuals were included in the study, and only a limited range of antigens was tested. A correlation was observed between TCR oligoclonality and proviral oligoclonality within the same sorted populations.

This specimen consisted of CD4+ T cells sorted from PBMCs after roughly 18-hour stimulation, obtained from a patient who received antiretroviral therapy. The cell subset or site label for this specimen denotes: CD40L+CD69+ CD4 T cells responding to HIV-1 Gag peptides. In this chain, TRBV7-2 is recombined with TRBJ2-5, with 10 middle bases fitting TRBD1. This TCR was recovered from an adult woman with HIV who was CMV-seropositive. The bases are TGTGCCAGCAGCCCGACAGGGGGCTCATATCAAGAGACCCAGTACTTC. This sequence encodes CASSPTGGSYQETQYF.